A selection of T cell receptor beta chains follows, all from one sample in a study of T cells in Graves' hyperthyroidism and ophthalmopathy. In TCRdb, the multiplex PCR reads were re-called with MiXCR into one record per CDR3 protein. This table holds 350,000 to 400,000 distinct CDR3 sequences, about 15% found once. Sequencing input: blood. The receptors come from a woman younger than 45 with Graves' hyperthyroidism. The CDR3 runs from the conserved cysteine through the conserved F or W. A D gene is named only where the DNA matches it firmly. Clone size is shown for a subset of rows, as once, few, many or a class of expanded clone.

J gene | D gene | clone size | V gene | CDR3 protein | CDR3 DNA
TRBJ1-1 | TRBD1 | many | TRBV12-3/TRBV12-4 | CASSGQEMNTEAFF | TGTGCCAGCAGTGGACAGGAGATGAACACTGAAGCTTTCTTT
TRBJ2-1 | NA | few | TRBV4-1 | CASSQVGLTNNEQFF | TGCGCCAGCAGCCAAGTCGGACTAACAAACAATGAGCAGTTCTTC
TRBJ2-1 | NA | NA | TRBV5-6 | CASSWWGPSYNEQFF | TGTGCCAGCAGTTGGTGGGGGCCCTCCTACAATGAGCAGTTCTTC
TRBJ2-5 | NA | NA | TRBV10-3 | CASRGEMETQYF | TGTGCCTCCAGAGGGGAGATGGAGACCCAGTACTTC
TRBJ1-3 | NA | many | TRBV30 | CAWSVGISGNTIYF | TGTGCCTGGAGTGTTGGTATCTCTGGAAACACCATATATTTT
TRBJ2-7 | TRBD2 | many | TRBV20-1 | CSARSLAGDYEQYF | TGCAGTGCTAGGTCACTAGCGGGAGACTACGAGCAGTACTTC
TRBJ2-7 | NA | many | TRBV9 | CASTLGGRRSSYEQYF | TGTGCCAGCACCCTGGGGGGGCGAAGAAGCTCCTACGAGCAGTACTTC
TRBJ2-2 | NA | NA | TRBV30 | CAWSVGDWGTGELFF | TGTGCCTGGAGTGTAGGGGACTGGGGAACCGGGGAGCTGTTTTTT
TRBJ1-2 | NA | many | TRBV3-1 | CASSQFRNYTF | TGTGCCAGCAGCCAATTCCGTAACTACACCTTC
TRBJ2-7 | TRBD2 | many | TRBV3-1 | CASSRIRGVSDYEQYF | TGTGCCAGCAGCCGCATACGGGGGGTATCGGACTACGAGCAGTACTTC
TRBJ1-1 | NA | many | TRBV7-2 | CASRASAVSTEAFF | TGTGCCAGCAGAGCATCGGCCGTCTCCACTGAAGCTTTCTTT
TRBJ2-2 | TRBD1 | NA | TRBV19 | CASSLAGGSDTGELFF | TGTGCCAGTAGTCTCGCAGGGGGCTCGGACACCGGGGAGCTGTTTTTT
TRBJ2-7 | TRBD2 | many | TRBV10-3 | CAIRSGSSTYEQYF | TGTGCCATCAGGAGCGGGAGCAGCACCTACGAGCAGTACTTC
TRBJ2-5 | TRBD1 | many | TRBV30 | CAWSTDRGQETQYF | TGTGCCTGGAGTACCGACAGGGGCCAAGAGACCCAGTACTTC
TRBJ2-6 | NA | NA | TRBV6-2/TRBV6-3 | CASSYGLNSGVGANVLTF | TGTGCCAGCAGTTACGGGCTAAACTCAGGGGTAGGGGCCAACGTCCTGACTTTC
TRBJ2-1 | NA | many | TRBV2 | CASSGGWEQFF | TGTGCCAGCAGTGGAGGCTGGGAGCAGTTCTTC
TRBJ1-6 | TRBD1 | few | TRBV20-1 | CSARRPGQGYSPLHF | TGCAGTGCTAGGAGACCGGGACAGGGTTATTCACCCCTCCACTTT
TRBJ1-2 | TRBD1 | many | TRBV20-1 | CSATLRDRSYGYTF | TGCAGTGCCACGCTCCGGGACAGGAGCTATGGCTACACCTTC
TRBJ2-2 | NA | NA | TRBV13 | CASSPHVAGELFF | TGTGCCAGCAGCCCCCATGTCGCCGGGGAGCTGTTTTTT
TRBJ2-7 | TRBD2 | NA | TRBV29-1 | CSVEASGETYEQYF | TGCAGCGTTGAAGCTAGCGGAGAGACCTACGAGCAGTACTTC
TRBJ1-2 | TRBD1 | few | TRBV3-1 | CASSQRDRENYGYTF | TGTGCCAGCAGCCAGAGGGACAGGGAAAACTATGGCTACACCTTC
TRBJ2-3 | NA | few | TRBV7-9 | CASSWETGAPDTQYF | TGTGCCAGCAGCTGGGAGACCGGAGCACCAGATACGCAGTATTTT
TRBJ2-7 | NA | NA | TRBV12-3/TRBV12-4 | CASSLYILSPVGYEQYF | TGTGCCAGCAGTTTGTATATCTTATCTCCAGTCGGCTACGAGCAGTACTTC
TRBJ2-7 | TRBD2 | many | TRBV25-1 | CASSSRTSTSSYEQYF | TGTGCCAGCAGTTCCCGGACTAGCACGAGCTCCTACGAGCAGTACTTC
TRBJ2-1 | NA | NA | TRBV12-3/TRBV12-4 | CASSQQGFHEQFF | TGTGCCAGCAGTCAACAGGGTTTCCATGAGCAGTTCTTC
TRBJ1-6 | NA | few | TRBV14 | CASSQGDNSPLHF | TGTGCCAGCAGCCAAGGGGATAATTCACCCCTCCACTTT
TRBJ2-7 | NA | many | TRBV24-1 | CATSDGSSSYEQYF | TGTGCCACCAGTGACGGGAGTAGCTCCTACGAGCAGTACTTC
TRBJ2-3 | NA | many | TRBV29-1 | CSVDGWTDTQYF | TGCAGCGTTGACGGTTGGACAGATACGCAGTATTTT
TRBJ2-6 | NA | few | TRBV6-1 | CASSKMPGALEGANVLTF | TGTGCCAGCAGCAAGATGCCCGGGGCCCTGGAGGGGGCCAACGTCCTGACTTTC
TRBJ2-1 | NA | few | TRBV7-3 | CASSPDRTPYNEQFF | TGTGCCAGCAGTCCGGACAGAACGCCCTACAATGAGCAGTTCTTC
TRBJ1-2 | NA | many | TRBV18 | CASSVPGLRGYGYTF | TGTGCCAGCTCAGTTCCGGGACTTCGAGGCTATGGCTACACCTTC
TRBJ2-2 | NA | many | TRBV3-1 | CASSQGTGELFF | TGTGCCAGCAGTCAGGGCACCGGGGAGCTGTTTTTT
TRBJ2-1 | TRBD2 | many | TRBV28 | CASSSPLAGGLGEQFF | TGTGCCAGCAGTTCCCCATTGGCGGGAGGGTTAGGTGAGCAGTTCTTC
TRBJ2-1 | TRBD1 | NA | TRBV27 | CASSSDRGLDEQFF | TGTGCCAGCAGTTCGGACAGGGGGCTGGATGAGCAGTTCTTC
TRBJ1-5 | NA | many | TRBV18 | CASSPSGTSNQPQHF | TGTGCCAGCTCTCCGAGTGGGACAAGCAATCAGCCCCAGCATTTT
TRBJ1-2 | TRBD1 | many | TRBV5-4 | CASSLLRQGTYGYTF | TGTGCCAGCAGCCTTCTAAGACAGGGAACTTATGGCTACACCTTC
TRBJ2-7 | TRBD2 | many | TRBV2 | CASNEREGRHEQYF | TGTGCCAGCAATGAACGGGAGGGCCGCCACGAGCAGTACTTC